The 5 T cell receptor beta chains given below trace back to one sample, sequenced in a study of T cell responses to AZD1222 COVID-19 vaccine (dated by TCRdb to about 2021). To prepare the library, the immunoSEQ multiplex PCR assay was applied. Here the immuneACCESS table is served through TCRdb, limited to in-frame sequences with V and J called. Missing clones are a known gap in these copies; in checked studies unresolved V genes cover under half, and the rest lacks a known reason. The sample table shows some 140,000 clones, and 85% to 95% are seen once. In total, the top ten clones hold around 2.7% of the sample. The sample's time point label is to be understood as: baseline before first vaccination. The input for sequencing was peripheral blood, taken on day 0 of AZD1222 vaccination. Receptors were obtained from an adult in good health.

The V gene is TRBV11-2, the J gene TRBJ1-4, with 9 bases lining up with TRBD1. V shed 1 base and J 6 bases; nucleotides not matched to a gene: 3. The V gene's germline CDR1 is SGHAT and CDR2 FQNNGV. CDR3 length: 15 amino acids. CDR3 DNA: TGTGCCAGCAGCTTAGGGGACAGGGATCATGAAAAACTGTTTTTT. Translation: CASSLGDRDHEKLFF.

The V and J genes are TRBV28 and TRBJ1-1; D remains ambiguous. The germline gives CDR1 MDHEN, CDR2 SYDVKM. The CDR3 is made up of 13 amino acids. Trimming took 6 bases from V and 8 from J, leaving 16 bases between them. This CDR3 is CASRPDNRVEAFF. The CDR3 nucleotides read TGTGCCAGCAGACCCGACAACCGGGTCGAAGCTTTCTTT. Using reference TRBV28 and TRBJ1-1 for the parts outside the CDR3, the full variable domain is DVKVTQSSRYLVKRTGEKVFLECVQDMDHENMFWYRQDPGLGLRLIYFSYDVKMKEKGDIPEGYSVSREKKERFSLILESASTNQTSMYLCASRPDNRVEAFFGQGTRLTVV.

The V gene is TRBV11-2, the J gene TRBJ1-4; D gene unclear. CDR3 length: 14 residues. Germline V CDR1 and CDR2: SGHAT, FQNNGV. V shed 5 bases and J shed 8 bases, with 15 bases lying between them. CDR3 nucleotide sequence: TGTGCCAGCAGCCCGACGCTGGCCGACGAAAAACTGTTTTTT. Residues: CASSPTLADEKLFF.

This rearrangement joins TRBV28 to TRBJ1-4; no clear D gene. The CDR3 contains 13 residues. Trimming shortened V by 5 bases and J by 8 bases, and 12 bases separated the two germline ends. Germline-derived CDR1 and CDR2 are MDHEN and SYDVKM. DNA for the CDR3: TGTGCCAGCAGTCCAAACGGGTGGGAAAAACTGTTTTTT. Protein product: CASSPNGWEKLFF.

The CDR3, as DNA: TGTGCTAGTGGTTTTGGAGTTAATGAGCAGTTCTTC. It codes for CASGFGVNEQFF. The V and J genes are TRBV12-5 and TRBJ2-1; D not resolved. V lost 3 bases to trimming and J lost 7 bases, with 7 bases between them. Germline CDR1 and CDR2: LGHNT and FRNRAP. The CDR3 extends over 12 amino acids.